This T cell receptor (beta chain) was sequenced during a study of blood T cell repertoires in COVID-19. Germline values: CDR1 LNHDA, CDR2 SQIVND (reference sequence). Trimming stripped 6 bases from V and 0 bases from J, with 9 bases between. The CDR3 runs to 13 residues. Method: immunoSEQ multiplex PCR; TCRdb's copy keeps in-frame clones and lacks some. The sample consists of around 300,000 clones, 90% of them appearing once. Sequencing input: peripheral blood. This TCR came from a woman in her twenties or thirties with COVID-19, enrolled during active disease. The chain is built from TRBV19 and TRBJ2-7, with D maybe TRBD2 (6 bases). The CDR3 bases are TGTGCCAGTAGGGAGGGGTTCTCCTACGAGCAGTACTTC. Residues: CASREGFSYEQYF.